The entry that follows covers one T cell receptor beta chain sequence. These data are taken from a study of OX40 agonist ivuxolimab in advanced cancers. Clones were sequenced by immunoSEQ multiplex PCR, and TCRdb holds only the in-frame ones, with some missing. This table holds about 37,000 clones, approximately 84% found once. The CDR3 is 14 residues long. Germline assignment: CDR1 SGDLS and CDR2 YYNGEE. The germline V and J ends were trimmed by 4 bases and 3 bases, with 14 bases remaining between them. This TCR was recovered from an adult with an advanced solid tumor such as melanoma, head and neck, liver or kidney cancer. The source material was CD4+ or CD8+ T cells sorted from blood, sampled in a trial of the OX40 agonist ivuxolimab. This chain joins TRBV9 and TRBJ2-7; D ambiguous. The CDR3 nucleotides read TGTGCCAGCAGCTCCAAACGAGTTAGCTACGAGCAGTACTTC. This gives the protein CASSSKRVSYEQYF.